This is a list of T cell receptor beta chains from one sample in a study of control samples from healthy donors and cancer patients. Profiled with immunoSEQ multiplex PCR; TCRdb holds only in-frame clones, not every one. The data hold about 80,000 clones, with more than 70% observed a single time. The sequenced material came from blood. The receptors shown here come from a woman aged 45-59 years in good health. Both conserved end residues are part of each CDR3.

v_call: TRBV5-1; j_call: TRBJ1-3; cdr3_aa: CASSSSGVESGNTIYF
v_call: TRBV29-1; j_call: TRBJ2-4; cdr3_aa: CSGEGGDGDIQYF
v_call: TRBV7-9; j_call: TRBJ1-1; cdr3_aa: CASSLGAGAMNTEAFF
v_call: TRBV6-5; j_call: TRBJ2-3; cdr3_aa: CASGKSTDTQYF
v_call: TRBV2; j_call: TRBJ1-5; cdr3_aa: CASGGQASSNQPQHF
v_call: TRBV12-5; j_call: TRBJ2-1; cdr3_aa: CASARQGLPSSYNEQFF
v_call: TRBV7-9; j_call: TRBJ1-6; cdr3_aa: CASSYTGSRNSPLHF
v_call: TRBV5-6; j_call: TRBJ2-3; cdr3_aa: CASSLGTGMTDTQYF
v_call: TRBV14; j_call: TRBJ1-1; cdr3_aa: CASSQQGMNTEAFF
v_call: TRBV11-2; j_call: TRBJ1-3; cdr3_aa: CASSVGAPGNTIYF
v_call: TRBV24-1; j_call: TRBJ1-1; cdr3_aa: CATSAEGTLNTEAFF
v_call: TRBV14; j_call: TRBJ1-6; cdr3_aa: CASSLITNSPLHF
v_call: TRBV5-1; j_call: TRBJ1-4; cdr3_aa: CASSLVLGAREKLFF
v_call: TRBV27; j_call: TRBJ2-5; cdr3_aa: CASSDREGETQYF
v_call: TRBV27; j_call: TRBJ1-4; cdr3_aa: CASSRQGGEKLFF
v_call: TRBV30; j_call: TRBJ1-1; cdr3_aa: CAWSGRQVWNTEAFF
v_call: TRBV7-8; j_call: TRBJ1-5; cdr3_aa: CASSSTGSNNQPQHF
v_call: TRBV2; j_call: TRBJ1-6; cdr3_aa: CASGQPLRGSPLHF
v_call: TRBV5-4; j_call: TRBJ1-1; cdr3_aa: CASSSEAGDTEAFF
v_call: TRBV15; j_call: TRBJ2-2; cdr3_aa: CATSRDPTADTGELFF
v_call: TRBV7-9; j_call: TRBJ1-3; cdr3_aa: CASSGRTGHGNTIYF
v_call: TRBV27; j_call: TRBJ1-2; cdr3_aa: CASSLKGDGYTF
v_call: TRBV3-1/TRBV3-2; j_call: TRBJ2-5; cdr3_aa: CASSFKAGGAETQYF
v_call: TRBV5-1; j_call: TRBJ1-3; cdr3_aa: CASSLEGNTIYF
v_call: TRBV21-1; j_call: TRBJ2-2; cdr3_aa: CASSRGDSNTGELFF
v_call: TRBV5-6; j_call: TRBJ2-7; cdr3_aa: CASSFGGTSYEQYF
v_call: TRBV3-1/TRBV3-2; j_call: TRBJ1-2; cdr3_aa: CASAHLGQLPYTF
v_call: TRBV6-5; j_call: TRBJ1-4; cdr3_aa: CASTYATGDEKLFF
v_call: TRBV5-1; j_call: TRBJ1-3; cdr3_aa: CASSLASYDRYSGNTIYF
v_call: TRBV7-8; j_call: TRBJ1-5; cdr3_aa: CASSLVRDDNQPQHF
v_call: TRBV25-1; j_call: TRBJ2-7; cdr3_aa: CASSVDYEQYF
v_call: TRBV9; j_call: TRBJ1-5; cdr3_aa: CASSRGENQPQHF
v_call: TRBV2; j_call: TRBJ1-1; cdr3_aa: CASNSYGRGAFF
v_call: TRBV6-5; j_call: TRBJ2-4; cdr3_aa: CASSPGPAKNIQYF
v_call: TRBV3-1/TRBV3-2; j_call: TRBJ1-2; cdr3_aa: CASKSDSLGGGYTF
v_call: TRBV30; j_call: TRBJ2-7; cdr3_aa: CAWSLSQASEQYF
v_call: TRBV30; j_call: TRBJ2-7; cdr3_aa: CAWRLWDEQYF
v_call: TRBV11-2; j_call: TRBJ2-1; cdr3_aa: CASSLEGVSYNEQFF
v_call: TRBV19; j_call: TRBJ2-7; cdr3_aa: CASSTNGQGNGEQYF
v_call: TRBV28; j_call: TRBJ1-3; cdr3_aa: CASSRRSTLQGPGNTIYF
v_call: TRBV9; j_call: TRBJ2-3; cdr3_aa: CASSVAGGAGDTQYF